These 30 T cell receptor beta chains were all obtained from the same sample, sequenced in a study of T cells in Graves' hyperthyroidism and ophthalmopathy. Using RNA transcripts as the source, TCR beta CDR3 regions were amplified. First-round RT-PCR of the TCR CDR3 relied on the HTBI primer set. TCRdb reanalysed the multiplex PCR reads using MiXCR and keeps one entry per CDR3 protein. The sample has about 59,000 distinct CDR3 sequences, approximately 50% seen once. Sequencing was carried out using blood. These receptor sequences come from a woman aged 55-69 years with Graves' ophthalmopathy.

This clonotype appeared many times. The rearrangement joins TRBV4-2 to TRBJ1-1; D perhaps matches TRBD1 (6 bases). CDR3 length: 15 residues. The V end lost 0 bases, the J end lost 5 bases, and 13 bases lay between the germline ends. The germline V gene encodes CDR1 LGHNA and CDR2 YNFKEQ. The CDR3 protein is CASSQDTRGGTEAFF. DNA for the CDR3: TGTGCCAGCAGCCAAGATACAAGGGGGGGGACTGAAGCTTTCTTT.

As DNA, the CDR3 is TGCAGTGCTAGAGAGGGACAGGGGAGTCACACCTTC. Translated: CSAREGQGSHTF. This sequence joins TRBV20-1 and TRBJ1-2; 10 bases agree with TRBD1. This CDR3 contains 12 residues. V lost 0 bases to trimming and J lost 12 bases; unmatched junction nucleotides: 4. The germline gives CDR1 DFQATT, CDR2 SNEGSKA (reference sequence).

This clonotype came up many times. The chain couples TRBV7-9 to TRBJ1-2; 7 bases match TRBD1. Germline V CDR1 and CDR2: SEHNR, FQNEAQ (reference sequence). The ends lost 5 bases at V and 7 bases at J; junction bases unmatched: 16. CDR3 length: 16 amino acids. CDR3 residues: CASSTPGTAFFGGYTF. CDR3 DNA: TGTGCCAGCAGCACCCCCGGGACAGCGTTTTTCGGTGGCTACACCTTC.

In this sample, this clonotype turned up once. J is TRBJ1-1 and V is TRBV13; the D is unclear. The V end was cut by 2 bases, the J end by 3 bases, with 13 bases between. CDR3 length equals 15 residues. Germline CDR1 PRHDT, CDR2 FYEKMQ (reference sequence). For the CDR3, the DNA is TGTGCCAGCAGCTTAACAGTGCCTGTAGACACTGAAGCTTTCTTT. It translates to CASSLTVPVDTEAFF. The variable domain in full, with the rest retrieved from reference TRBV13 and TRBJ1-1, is AAGVIQSPRHLIKEKRETATLKCYPIPRHDTVYWYQQGPGQDPQFLISFYEKMQSDKGSIPDRFSAQQFSDYHSELNMSSLELGDSALYFCASSLTVPVDTEAFFGQGTRLTVV.

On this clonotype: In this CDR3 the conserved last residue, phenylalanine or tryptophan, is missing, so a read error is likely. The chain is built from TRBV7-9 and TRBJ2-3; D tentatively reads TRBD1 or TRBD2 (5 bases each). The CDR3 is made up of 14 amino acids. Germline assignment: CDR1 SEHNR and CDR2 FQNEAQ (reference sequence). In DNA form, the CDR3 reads TGTGCCAGCAGCCTTTCACGGGGCACAGGTACGCAGTATTTA. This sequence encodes CASSLSRGTGTQYL.

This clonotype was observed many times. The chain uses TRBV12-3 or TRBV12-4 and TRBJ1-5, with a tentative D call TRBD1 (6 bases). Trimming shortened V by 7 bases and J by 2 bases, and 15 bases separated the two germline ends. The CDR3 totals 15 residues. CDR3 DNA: TGTGCCAGCACTCCACAGGGTCGTGGCAATCAGCCCCAGCATTTT. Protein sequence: CASTPQGRGNQPQHF.

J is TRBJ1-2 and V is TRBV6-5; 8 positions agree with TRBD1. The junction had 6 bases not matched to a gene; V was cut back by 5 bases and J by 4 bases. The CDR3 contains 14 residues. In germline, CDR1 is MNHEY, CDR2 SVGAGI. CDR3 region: CASSPTGATYGYTF. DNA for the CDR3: TGTGCCAGCAGTCCGACAGGGGCAACCTATGGCTACACCTTC.

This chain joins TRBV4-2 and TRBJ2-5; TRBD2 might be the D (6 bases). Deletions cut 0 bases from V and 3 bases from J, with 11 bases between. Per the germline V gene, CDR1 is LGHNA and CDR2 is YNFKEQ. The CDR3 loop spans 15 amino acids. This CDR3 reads CASSQEKRVEETQYF. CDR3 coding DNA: TGTGCCAGCAGCCAAGAAAAGCGGGTTGAAGAGACCCAGTACTTC.

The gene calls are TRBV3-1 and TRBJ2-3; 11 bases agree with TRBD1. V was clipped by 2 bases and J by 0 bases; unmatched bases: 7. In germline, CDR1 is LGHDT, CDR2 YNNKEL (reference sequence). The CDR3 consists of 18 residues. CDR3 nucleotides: TGTGCCAGCAGCCAATTCATCGGACAGGGGGCTAGCACAGATACGCAGTATTTT. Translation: CASSQFIGQGASTDTQYF.

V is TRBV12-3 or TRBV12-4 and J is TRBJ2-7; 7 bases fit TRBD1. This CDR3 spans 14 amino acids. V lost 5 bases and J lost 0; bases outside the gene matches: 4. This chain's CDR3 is CASSRDRASYEQYF. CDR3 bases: TGTGCCAGCAGTCGAGACAGGGCCTCCTACGAGCAGTACTTC.

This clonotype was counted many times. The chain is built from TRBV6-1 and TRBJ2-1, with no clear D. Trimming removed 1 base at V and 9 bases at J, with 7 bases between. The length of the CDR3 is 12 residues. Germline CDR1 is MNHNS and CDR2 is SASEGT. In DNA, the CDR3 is TGTGCCAGCAGTGAAGGAACATCTGAGCAGTTCTTC. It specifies CASSEGTSEQFF.

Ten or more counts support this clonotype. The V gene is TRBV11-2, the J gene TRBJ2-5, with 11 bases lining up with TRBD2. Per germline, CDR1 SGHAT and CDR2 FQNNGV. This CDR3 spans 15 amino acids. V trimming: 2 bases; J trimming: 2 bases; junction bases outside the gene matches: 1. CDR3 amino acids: CASSLRTSGQETQYF. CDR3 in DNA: TGTGCCAGCAGCTTAAGGACTAGCGGGCAAGAGACCCAGTACTTC.

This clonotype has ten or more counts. Here the CDR3 reads CASSLSSGGAYEQYF. As DNA, the CDR3 is TGTGCCAGCAGCTTATCGTCGGGAGGGGCCTACGAGCAGTACTTC. The chain joins TRBV7-6 to TRBJ2-7, with 8 bases lining up with TRBD2. CDR1 and CDR2 (germline): SGHVS, FNYEAQ. This CDR3 is 15 amino acids long. With V trimmed by 2 bases and J by 2 bases, 5 bases remained unmatched.

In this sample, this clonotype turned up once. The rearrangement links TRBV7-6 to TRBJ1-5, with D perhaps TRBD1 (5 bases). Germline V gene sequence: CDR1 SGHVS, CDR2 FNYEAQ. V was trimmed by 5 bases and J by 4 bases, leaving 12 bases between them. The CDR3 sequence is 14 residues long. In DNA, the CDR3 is TGTGCCAGCAGCCCCCTGGGGGTAAATCAGCCCCAGCATTTT. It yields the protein CASSPLGVNQPQHF.

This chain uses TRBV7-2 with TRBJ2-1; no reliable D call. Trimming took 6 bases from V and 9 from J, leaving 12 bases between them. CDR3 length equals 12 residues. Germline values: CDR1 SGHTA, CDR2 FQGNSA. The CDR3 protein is CASSYTTPEQFF. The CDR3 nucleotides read TGTGCCAGCAGTTACACGACTCCTGAGCAGTTCTTC.

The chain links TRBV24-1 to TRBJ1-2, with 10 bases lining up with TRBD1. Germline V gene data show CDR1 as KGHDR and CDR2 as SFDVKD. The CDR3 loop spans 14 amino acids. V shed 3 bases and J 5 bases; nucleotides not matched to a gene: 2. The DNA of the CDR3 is TGTGCCACCAGTGATGTGGGACAGGGGTATGGCTACACCTTC. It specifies CATSDVGQGYGYTF.

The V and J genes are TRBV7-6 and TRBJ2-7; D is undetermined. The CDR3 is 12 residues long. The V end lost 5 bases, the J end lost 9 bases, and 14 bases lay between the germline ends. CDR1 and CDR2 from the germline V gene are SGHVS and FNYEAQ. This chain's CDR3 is CASSRTAGRQYF. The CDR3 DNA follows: TGTGCCAGCAGCCGAACCGCAGGCAGGCAGTACTTC.

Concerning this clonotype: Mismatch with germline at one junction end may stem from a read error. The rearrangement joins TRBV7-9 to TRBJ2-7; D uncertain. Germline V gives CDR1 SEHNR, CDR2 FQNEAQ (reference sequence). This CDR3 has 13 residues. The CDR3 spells CAGSTRPTHEQYF. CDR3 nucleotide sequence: TGTGCCGGCAGCACCAGACCCACCCACGAGCAGTACTTC.

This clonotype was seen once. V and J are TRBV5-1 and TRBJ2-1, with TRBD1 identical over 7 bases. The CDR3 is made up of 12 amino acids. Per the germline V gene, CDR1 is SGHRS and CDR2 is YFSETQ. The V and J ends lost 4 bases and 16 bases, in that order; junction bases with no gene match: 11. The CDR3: CASSPWDSASFF. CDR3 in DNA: TGCGCCAGCAGCCCCTGGGACAGCGCCAGCTTCTTC.

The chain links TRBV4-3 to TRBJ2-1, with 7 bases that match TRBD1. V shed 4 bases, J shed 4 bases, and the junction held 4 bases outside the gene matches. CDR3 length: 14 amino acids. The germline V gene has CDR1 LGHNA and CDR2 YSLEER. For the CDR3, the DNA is TGCGCCAGCAGCCCACAGGGGAGTTACAATGAGCAGTTCTTC. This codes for CASSPQGSYNEQFF.

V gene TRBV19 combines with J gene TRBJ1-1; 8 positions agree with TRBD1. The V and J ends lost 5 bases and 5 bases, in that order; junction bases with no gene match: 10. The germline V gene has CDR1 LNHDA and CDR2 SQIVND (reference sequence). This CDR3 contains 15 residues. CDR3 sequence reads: CASSRDRPMATEAFF. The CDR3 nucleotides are TGTGCCAGTAGTCGGGACAGGCCTATGGCTACTGAAGCTTTCTTT. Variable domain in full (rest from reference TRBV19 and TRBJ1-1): DGGITQSPKYLFRKEGQNVTLSCEQNLNHDAMYWYRQDPGQGLRLIYYSQIVNDFQKGDIAEGYSVSREKKESFPLTVTSAQKNPTAFYLCASSRDRPMATEAFFGQGTRLTVV.

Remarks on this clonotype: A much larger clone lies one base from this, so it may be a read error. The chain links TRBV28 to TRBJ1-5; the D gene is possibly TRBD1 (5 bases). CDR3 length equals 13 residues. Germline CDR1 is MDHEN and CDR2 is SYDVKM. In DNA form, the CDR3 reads TGTGTCAGCAGATGGGGGGAGAATCAGCCCCAGCATTTT. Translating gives CVSRWGENQPQHF. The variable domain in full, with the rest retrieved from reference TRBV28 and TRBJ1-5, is DVKVTQSSRYLVKRTGEKVFLECVQDMDHENMFWYRQDPGLGLRLIYFSYDVKMKEKGDIPEGYSVSREKKERFSLILESASTNQTSMYLCVSRWGENQPQHFGDGTRLSIL.

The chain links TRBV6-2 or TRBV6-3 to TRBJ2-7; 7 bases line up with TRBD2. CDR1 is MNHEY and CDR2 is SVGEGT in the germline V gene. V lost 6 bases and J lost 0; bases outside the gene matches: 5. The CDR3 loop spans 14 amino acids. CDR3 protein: CASRGGGPSYEQYF. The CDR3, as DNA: TGTGCCAGCAGGGGGGGAGGGCCCTCCTACGAGCAGTACTTC.

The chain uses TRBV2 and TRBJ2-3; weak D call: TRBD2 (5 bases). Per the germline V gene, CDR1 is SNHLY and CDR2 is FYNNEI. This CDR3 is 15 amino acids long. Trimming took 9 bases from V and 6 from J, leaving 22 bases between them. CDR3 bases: TGTGCCAGTCGAAAGGAGACTACCAAGGCGGATACGCAGTATTTT. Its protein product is CASRKETTKADTQYF.

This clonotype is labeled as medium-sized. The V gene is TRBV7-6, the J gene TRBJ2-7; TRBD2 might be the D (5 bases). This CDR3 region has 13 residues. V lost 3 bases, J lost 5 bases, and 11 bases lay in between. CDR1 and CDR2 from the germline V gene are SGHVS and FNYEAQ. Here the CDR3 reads CASSFNGVDEQYF. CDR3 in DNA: TGTGCCAGCAGCTTCAACGGGGTGGACGAGCAGTACTTC.

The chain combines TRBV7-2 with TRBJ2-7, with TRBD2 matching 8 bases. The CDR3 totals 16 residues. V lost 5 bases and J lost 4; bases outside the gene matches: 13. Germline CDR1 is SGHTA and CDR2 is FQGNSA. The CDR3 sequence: CASSTRQTGGAYEQYF. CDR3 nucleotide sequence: TGTGCCAGCAGCACACGACAGACCGGGGGGGCATACGAGCAGTACTTC.

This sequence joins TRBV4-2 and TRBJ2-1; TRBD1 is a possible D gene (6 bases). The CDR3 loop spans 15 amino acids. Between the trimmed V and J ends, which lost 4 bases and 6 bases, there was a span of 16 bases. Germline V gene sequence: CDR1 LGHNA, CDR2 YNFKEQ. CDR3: CASSPRDTGRNEQFF. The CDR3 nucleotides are TGTGCCAGCAGCCCCCGGGACACGGGGCGCAATGAGCAGTTCTTC.

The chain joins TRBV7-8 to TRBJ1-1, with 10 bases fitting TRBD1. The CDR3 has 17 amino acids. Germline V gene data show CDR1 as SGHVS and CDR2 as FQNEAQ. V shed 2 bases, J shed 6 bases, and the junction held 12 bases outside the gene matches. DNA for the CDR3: TGTGCCAGCAGCTTAACCGGGACAGGGGCCGAGGGCGCTGAAGCTTTCTTT. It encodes CASSLTGTGAEGAEAFF.

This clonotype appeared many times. The CDR3 DNA follows: TGTGCCAGCAGCTTAGTTGTCGGGAATGAAAAACTGTTTTTT. This sequence encodes CASSLVVGNEKLFF. The chain uses TRBV7-9 and TRBJ1-4, with D hard to call. The germline V and J ends were trimmed by 1 base and 5 bases, with 8 bases remaining between them. The CDR3 consists of 14 residues. The germline gives CDR1 SEHNR, CDR2 FQNEAQ (reference sequence).

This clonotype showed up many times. CDR3 region: CASRGGLASGRGNTGELFF. For the CDR3, the DNA is TGTGCCAGCAGAGGAGGGCTGGCTAGCGGGAGGGGGAACACCGGGGAGCTGTTTTTT. J is TRBJ2-2 and V is TRBV7-9; 12 bases are shared with TRBD2. In germline, CDR1 is SEHNR, CDR2 FQNEAQ (reference sequence). The ends lost 6 bases at V and 1 base at J; junction bases unmatched: 12. This CDR3 contains 19 residues.